The 32 T cell receptor beta chains listed next were all sequenced from one sample in a study of blood T cell repertoires in COVID-19. Assay used: immunoSEQ multiplex PCR; TCRdb lists only in-frame clones, some missing. Of some 74,000 clones detected, roughly 80% appear once; the ten largest clones hold approximately 9.3%. The sequenced material came from peripheral blood. The source is a woman aged 45-65 years with acute or convalescent COVID-19.

This clone was seen a single time. The chain links TRBV29-1 to TRBJ1-2; 7 nucleotides match TRBD1. Unmatched junction bases numbered 8, after V lost 5 bases and J lost 8 bases. From germline, CDR1 is SQVTM and CDR2 ANQGSEA. This CDR3 has 12 residues. The CDR3 protein is CSVRDSGFGYTF. In DNA form, the CDR3 reads TGCAGCGTTCGGGACAGCGGATTCGGCTACACCTTC.

V and J are TRBV20-1 and TRBJ2-3; TRBD2 is a possible D gene (6 bases). Trimming pared 7 bases from V and 6 bases from J, leaving 11 bases between. CDR3 size: 11 residues. Germline CDR1 DFQATT, CDR2 SNEGSKA (reference sequence). CDR3 in DNA: TGCAGTGAAGGAGGGGTTGATACGCAGTATTTT. Translating gives CSEGGVDTQYF.

The chain links TRBV6-5 to TRBJ2-5; 14 bases match TRBD2. The length of the CDR3 is 16 residues. From germline, CDR1 is MNHEY and CDR2 SVGAGI. J gave up 5 bases and V 2 bases, and 4 bases lay outside the gene matches. CDR3 nucleotides: TGTGCCAGCAGTTACGCCGGGACTAGCGGGGGTGAGACCCAGTACTTC. It translates to CASSYAGTSGGETQYF.

The chain joins TRBV7-6 to TRBJ1-1; D possibly corresponds to TRBD1 (6 bases). From germline, CDR1 is SGHVS and CDR2 FNYEAQ. The CDR3 sequence is 13 residues long. Trimming stripped 5 bases from V and 6 bases from J, with 13 bases between. The DNA of the CDR3 is TGTGCCAGCAGCCAAGGGTCAGGGGCTGAAGCTTTCTTT. Its protein is CASSQGSGAEAFF.

This clone was counted between two and nine times. J is TRBJ1-5 and V is TRBV19, with TRBD1 as a possible D gene (6 bases). V gave up 3 bases and J gave up 1 base, with 10 bases separating them. CDR3 length: 15 amino acids. Looked up from germline, CDR1 is LNHDA and CDR2 is SQIVND (reference sequence). In nucleotides, the CDR3 is TGTGCCAGTAGTATTGGTGGGGGCAGCAATCAGCCCCAGCATTTT. Translation: CASSIGGGSNQPQHF.

The CDR3 sequence is CASMVGGGTDTQYF. CDR3 DNA: TGTGCCAGCATGGTGGGAGGGGGCACAGATACGCAGTATTTT. This rearrangement joins TRBV2 to TRBJ2-3, with 7 bases fitting TRBD2. This CDR3 is 14 amino acids long. Germline values: CDR1 SNHLY, CDR2 FYNNEI. The trim removed 7 bases at V and 1 base at J, leaving 5 bases unmatched. Variable domain in full (rest from reference TRBV2 and TRBJ2-3): EPEVTQTPSHQVTQMGQEVILRCVPISNHLYFYWYRQILGQKVEFLVSFYNNEISEKSEIFDDQFSVERPDGSNFTLKIRSTKLEDSAMYFCASMVGGGTDTQYFGPGTRLTVL.

The gene calls are TRBV7-2 and TRBJ2-3; TRBD2 matches at 16 bases. Looked up from germline, CDR1 is SGHTA and CDR2 is FQGNSA. This CDR3 region has 16 residues. V trimming: 5 bases; J trimming: 8 bases; junction bases outside the gene matches: 7. CDR3 protein: CASSQGLAGGAGTQYF. Here the CDR3 DNA reads TGTGCCAGCAGCCAGGGACTAGCGGGAGGGGCAGGTACGCAGTATTTT.

About this clone: A junction end diverges from the germline sequence, so it may reflect a read error. The V gene is TRBV7-3, the J gene TRBJ1-1; TRBD1 is a possible D gene (5 bases). Germline CDR1 and CDR2: SGHTA and FQGTGA. The length of the CDR3 is 12 residues. CDR3 region: CASSLSGAEAFF. In DNA, the CDR3 is TGTGCCAGCAGCTTGAGTGGGGCTGAGGCTTTCTTT.

V is TRBV28 and J is TRBJ2-7; a weak D match, TRBD2 (5 bases). CDR3 length: 15 residues. The germline V and J ends were trimmed by 6 bases and 4 bases, with 19 bases remaining between them. Germline-derived CDR1 and CDR2 are MDHEN and SYDVKM. This chain's CDR3 is CASSLPGSRAYEQYF. CDR3 DNA: TGTGCCAGCAGCCTTCCGGGAAGTCGAGCGTACGAGCAGTACTTC.

There are a few counts of this clone. The same CDR3 is also encoded by other DNA sequences in this sample. The chain employs TRBV4-1 and TRBJ1-6; unclear D gene. The CDR3 spans 13 residues. Germline loops: CDR1 MGHRA, CDR2 YSYEKL. Trimming shortened V by 3 bases and J by 10 bases, and 10 bases separated the two germline ends. CDR3 protein: CASSQMRESPLHF. The CDR3 DNA is TGCGCCAGCAGCCAGATGAGAGAGTCACCCCTCCACTTT.

This clone was counted only a few times. This chain connects TRBV15 to TRBJ1-4, with 8 bases identical to TRBD1. CDR1 LNHNV and CDR2 YYDKDF come from the germline V gene (reference sequence). The V and J ends lost 5 bases and 6 bases, in that order; junction bases with no gene match: 2. The CDR3 totals 13 residues. CDR3 loop: CATSPDRDEKLFF. CDR3 DNA sequence: TGTGCCACCAGCCCGGACAGGGATGAAAAACTGTTTTTT.

The chain employs TRBV27 and TRBJ1-5; 7 positions match TRBD1. Unmatched junction bases numbered 3, after V lost 3 bases and J lost 7 bases. The germline CDR1 and CDR2 sequences are MNHEY and SMNVEV (reference sequence). The CDR3 contains 13 residues. In nucleotides, the CDR3 is TGTGCCAGCAGTTTCAGGGGGAGGCAGCCCCAGCATTTT. Amino acids: CASSFRGRQPQHF.

The chain recombines TRBV15 with TRBJ2-7, with D possibly matching TRBD2 (6 bases). Per germline, CDR1 LNHNV and CDR2 YYDKDF (reference sequence). The CDR3 totals 16 residues. Trimming took 0 bases from V and 0 from J, leaving 12 bases between them. The CDR3 DNA is TGTGCCACCAGCAGAGATGGGGGACTTAGCTCCTACGAGCAGTACTTC. Protein product: CATSRDGGLSSYEQYF. Full variable domain (outside the CDR3, taken from reference TRBV15 and TRBJ2-7): DAMVIQNPRYQVTQFGKPVTLSCSQTLNHNVMYWYQQKSSQAPKLLFHYYDKDFNNEADTPDNFQSRRPNTSFCFLDIRSPGLGDTAMYLCATSRDGGLSSYEQYFGPGTRLTVT.

CDR3 nucleotides: TGTGCCAGTAGTAGGGCAAGCTTCGGGCGGGAGAACACCGGGGAGCTGTTTTTT. It translates to CASSRASFGRENTGELFF. The rearrangement joins TRBV19 to TRBJ2-2, with D possibly TRBD2 on 6 matching bases. Trimming left V 4 bases short and J 1 base short, with 19 bases between. The CDR3 is 18 residues long. Germline values: CDR1 LNHDA, CDR2 SQIVND (reference sequence).

This clone was detected once. The chain recombines TRBV29-1 with TRBJ1-1, with D possibly matching TRBD1 (6 bases). This CDR3 has 15 residues. Germline values: CDR1 SQVTM, CDR2 ANQGSEA. The CDR3 DNA reads TGCGCGTTAGGGGGAACAGGGTTGCGGGACACTGAAGCTTTCTTT. Amino acids: CALGGTGLRDTEAFF.

The V call is TRBV27, the J call TRBJ2-2, with 7 bases aligning to TRBD1. The length of the CDR3 is 17 residues. Looked up from germline, CDR1 is MNHEY and CDR2 is SMNVEV (reference sequence). The V segment lost 7 bases and the J segment 5 bases; nucleotides outside the gene matches: 16. The CDR3 spells CASNKKGSGTATGELFF. CDR3 coding DNA: TGTGCCAGCAACAAGAAAGGATCCGGGACAGCAACCGGGGAGCTGTTTTTT.

The CDR3 region has the DNA TGTGCCTGGAGTGTAAGCAACCCGGGAATCAATGAGCAGTTCTTC. It is translated as CAWSVSNPGINEQFF. The gene calls are TRBV30 and TRBJ2-1; TRBD2 might be the D (5 bases). Germline values: CDR1 GTSNPN, CDR2 SVGIG (reference sequence). The CDR3 spans 15 residues. The V end lost 0 bases, the J end lost 6 bases, and 15 bases lay between the germline ends. The whole variable domain, filled in from reference TRBV30 and TRBJ2-1, reads SQTIHQWPATLVQPVGSPLSLECTVEGTSNPNLYWYRQAAGRGLQLLFYSVGIGQISSEVPQNLSASRPQDRQFILSSKKLLLSDSGFYLCAWSVSNPGINEQFFGPGTRLTVL.

The chain couples TRBV11-1 to TRBJ1-1, with 7 positions matching TRBD1. V shed 1 base, J shed 4 bases, and the junction held 3 bases outside the gene matches. Germline V CDR1 and CDR2: SGHAT, FQDESV (reference sequence). The CDR3 spans 14 residues. The CDR3 is CASSLGGGSTEAFF. The CDR3 DNA reads TGTGCCAGCAGCTTAGGAGGGGGCAGCACTGAAGCTTTCTTT.

A few counts support this clone. The rearrangement joins TRBV30 to TRBJ1-2; 7 nucleotides agree with TRBD1. CDR1 is GTSNPN and CDR2 is SVGIG in the germline V gene (reference sequence). CDR3 size: 15 residues. J lost 7 bases, V lost 1 base, and 12 bases had no gene match. The CDR3, as DNA: TGTGCCTGGAGTGCCGCGACAGGGTTCGCAGGTGGCTACACCTTC. Its protein product is CAWSAATGFAGGYTF.

The chain joins TRBV7-2 to TRBJ2-3, with 12 bases fitting TRBD2. The CDR3 consists of 15 residues. CDR1 is SGHTA, CDR2 FQGNSA, per germline. V was clipped by 6 bases and J by 4 bases; unmatched bases: 5. This CDR3 is CASRMTSGGADTQYF. DNA for the CDR3: TGTGCCAGCAGGATGACTAGCGGGGGCGCAGATACGCAGTATTTT. The full variable domain, its missing parts supplied by reference TRBV7-2 and TRBJ2-3, is GAGVSQSPSNKVTEKGKDVELRCDPISGHTALYWYRQSLGQGLEFLIYFQGNSAPDKSGLPSDRFSAERTGGSVSTLTIQRTQQEDSAVYLCASRMTSGGADTQYFGPGTRLTVL.

The rearrangement uses TRBV27 and TRBJ2-3, with unresolved D. Germline CDR1 MNHEY, CDR2 SMNVEV (reference sequence). Trimming left V 5 bases short and J 11 bases short, with 17 bases between. The CDR3 covers 13 residues. CDR3 in DNA: TGTGCCAGCAGTCCTCGCACCTCCAGGATGCAGTATTTT. Protein sequence: CASSPRTSRMQYF.

The CDR3 region has the DNA TGTGTCCTAGCGGGAGCAGGAGATACGCAGTATTTT. As protein: CVLAGAGDTQYF. This chain joins TRBV2 and TRBJ2-3; 10 nucleotides agree with TRBD2. CDR1 SNHLY and CDR2 FYNNEI come from the germline V gene. The CDR3 consists of 12 residues.

This clone appeared a few times. The genes are TRBV7-2 and TRBJ2-1; 9 nucleotides line up with TRBD1. The junction had 6 bases not matched to a gene; V was cut back by 5 bases and J by 4 bases. This CDR3 has 15 amino acids. CDR1 is SGHTA and CDR2 is FQGNSA in the germline V gene. The CDR3 here is CASSPEQGAYNEQFF. CDR3 in DNA: TGTGCCAGCAGCCCCGAACAGGGGGCATACAATGAGCAGTTCTTC.

The rearrangement uses TRBV3-1 (or the pseudogene TRBV3-2) and TRBJ1-1; no reliable D call. The CDR3 sequence is 15 residues long. From germline, CDR1 is LGHDT and CDR2 YNNKEL (reference sequence). V lost 0 bases and J 5 bases, leaving 13 bases between the germline ends. The CDR3 coding sequence is TGTGCCAGCAGCCAAGATCCTTCGGGAGTGACTGAAGCTTTCTTT. It translates to CASSQDPSGVTEAFF.

V and J are TRBV6-1 and TRBJ2-1; 8 bases fit TRBD2. The CDR3 consists of 15 residues. J gave up 9 bases and V 0 bases, and 7 bases lay outside the gene matches. CDR1 and CDR2 (germline): MNHNS, SASEGT. The chain's CDR3 is CASSEAASGGGEQFF. CDR3 DNA: TGTGCCAGCAGTGAAGCGGCGAGCGGGGGTGGTGAGCAGTTCTTC.

This chain links TRBV5-1 with TRBJ2-5; TRBD2 might be the D (5 bases). CDR3 length: 13 residues. V lost 0 bases to trimming and J lost 3 bases, with 6 bases between them. From germline, CDR1 is SGHRS and CDR2 YFSETQ. This chain's CDR3 is CASSLEGEETQYF. As DNA, the CDR3 is TGCGCCAGCAGCTTGGAGGGAGAAGAGACCCAGTACTTC.

The chain uses TRBV10-3 and TRBJ1-1; 10 nucleotides agree with TRBD1. Trimming cost V 6 bases and J 5 bases; bases outside gene matches: 6. Germline CDR1 and CDR2: ENHRY and SYGVKD. CDR3 length: 14 amino acids. The CDR3 nucleotides are TGTGCCATCAGCAGGGACAGGGGTGGAACTGAAGCTTTCTTT. It is translated as CAISRDRGGTEAFF.

V usage is TRBV5-4 and J usage is TRBJ2-7, with 11 bases matching TRBD2. V shed 0 bases, J shed 7 bases, and the junction held 6 bases outside the gene matches. Per germline, CDR1 SGHNT and CDR2 YYREEE (reference sequence). The CDR3 totals 15 residues. The CDR3 coding sequence is TGTGCCAGCAGCTTGGCAGCGCTAGCGGGGGGTGAGCAGTACTTC. This codes for CASSLAALAGGEQYF.

Concerning this clone: One end of the junction does not line up with germline, which may come from a read error. The chain couples TRBV7-9 to TRBJ2-5, with D maybe TRBD2 (6 bases). Germline CDR1 SEHNR, CDR2 FQNEAQ (reference sequence). CDR3 size: 13 residues. The CDR3 here is CASSLEGGAAFHF. For the CDR3, the DNA is TGTGCCAGCAGCTTAGAAGGCGGGGCGGCTTTTCACTTC.

J is TRBJ1-5 and V is TRBV19; 7 bases match TRBD1. Germline V gene lookup returns CDR1 LNHDA and CDR2 SQIVND (reference sequence). This CDR3 is built from 14 residues. The junction had 3 bases not matched to a gene; V was cut back by 6 bases and J by 1 base. The CDR3 here is CASSGTESNQPQHF. DNA of the CDR3: TGTGCCAGTAGCGGGACAGAAAGCAATCAGCCCCAGCATTTT.

This chain joins TRBV18 and TRBJ1-3; 8 bases align to TRBD1. The V and J ends lost 5 bases and 0 bases, in that order; junction bases with no gene match: 6. The germline V gene has CDR1 KGHSH and CDR2 LQKENI. The CDR3 has 16 amino acids. CDR3 nucleotides: TGTGCCAGCTCAACCTCCGGGACAGGCTCTGGAAACACCATATATTTT. It yields the protein CASSTSGTGSGNTIYF.

The chain links TRBV5-1 to TRBJ2-7; perhaps TRBD1 as D (6 bases). Germline loops: CDR1 SGHRS, CDR2 YFSETQ. V lost 3 bases and J 3 bases, leaving 10 bases between the germline ends. This CDR3 contains 13 residues. The chain's CDR3 is CASSYEQGYEQYF. The CDR3 DNA is TGCGCCAGCAGCTACGAACAGGGCTACGAGCAGTACTTC.